This T cell receptor (beta chain) was sequenced for a study of blood T cell repertoires in COVID-19. Study context: T cells, B-cell-depleted T cells, or PBMCs provided the cDNA or gDNA that served as material.

Individuals aged roughly 18 to 95 years were recruited from 24 US areas. Symptom resolution, clearance, or two negative PCRs marked the recovered donors of Cohort 3. V lost 4 bases and J lost 0; bases outside the gene matches: 6. CDR3 length: 16 residues. Germline V gives CDR1 MGHRA, CDR2 YSYEKL. The authors' processing: For nucleated cells, counts were estimated from reference gene primer amplification. Clones were sequenced by immunoSEQ multiplex PCR, and TCRdb holds only the in-frame ones, with some missing. From that table come the V and J calls and clone size; the DNA was used to work out D and trimming. The sample has fewer than 350,000 clones, 75% to 90% seen once.

Sequenced: PBMCs or T cells enriched from blood (not recorded which). This chain uses TRBV4-1 with TRBJ2-7, with 10 bases lining up with TRBD2. The receptor's source is a man aged 60-69 years who had recovered from COVID-19. In DNA form, the CDR3 reads TGCGCCAGCAGCCCTCTTAGGACTAGCGGCTCCTACGAGCAGTACTTC. It encodes CASSPLRTSGSYEQYF.